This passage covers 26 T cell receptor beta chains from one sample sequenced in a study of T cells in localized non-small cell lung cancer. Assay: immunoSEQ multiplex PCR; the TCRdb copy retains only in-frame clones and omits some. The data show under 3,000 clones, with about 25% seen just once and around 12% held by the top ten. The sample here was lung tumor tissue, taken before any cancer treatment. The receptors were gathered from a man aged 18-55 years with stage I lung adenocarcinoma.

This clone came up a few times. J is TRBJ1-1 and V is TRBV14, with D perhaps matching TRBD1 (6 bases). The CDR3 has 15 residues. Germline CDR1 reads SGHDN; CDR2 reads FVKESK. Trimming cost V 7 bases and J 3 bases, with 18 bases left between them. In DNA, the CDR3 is TGTGCCAGCACCCCATCAGGGGCGATCGACACTGAAGCTTTCTTT. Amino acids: CASTPSGAIDTEAFF.

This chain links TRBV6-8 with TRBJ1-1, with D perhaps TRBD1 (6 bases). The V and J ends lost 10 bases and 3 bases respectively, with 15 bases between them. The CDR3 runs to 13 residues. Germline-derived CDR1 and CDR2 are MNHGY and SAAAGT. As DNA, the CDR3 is TGTGCCATCATGGAGACAGGCTACACTGAAGCTTTCTTT. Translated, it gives CAIMETGYTEAFF.

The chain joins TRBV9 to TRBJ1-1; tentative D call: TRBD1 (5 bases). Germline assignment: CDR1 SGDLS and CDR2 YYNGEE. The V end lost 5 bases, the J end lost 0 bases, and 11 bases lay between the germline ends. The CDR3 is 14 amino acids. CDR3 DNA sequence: TGTGCCAGCAGTGCAGGGAATGTGAACACTGAAGCTTTCTTT. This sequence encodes CASSAGNVNTEAFF.

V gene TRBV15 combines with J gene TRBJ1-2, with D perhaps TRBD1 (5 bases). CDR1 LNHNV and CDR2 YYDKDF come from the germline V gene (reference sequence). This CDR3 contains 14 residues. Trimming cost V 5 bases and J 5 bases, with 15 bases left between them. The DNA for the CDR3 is TGTGCCACCAGCGACCAAAGGGGACGTTATGGCTACACCTTC. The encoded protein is CATSDQRGRYGYTF. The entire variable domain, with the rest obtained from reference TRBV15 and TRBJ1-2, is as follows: DAMVIQNPRYQVTQFGKPVTLSCSQTLNHNVMYWYQQKSSQAPKLLFHYYDKDFNNEADTPDNFQSRRPNTSFCFLDIRSPGLGDTAMYLCATSDQRGRYGYTFGSGTRLTVV.

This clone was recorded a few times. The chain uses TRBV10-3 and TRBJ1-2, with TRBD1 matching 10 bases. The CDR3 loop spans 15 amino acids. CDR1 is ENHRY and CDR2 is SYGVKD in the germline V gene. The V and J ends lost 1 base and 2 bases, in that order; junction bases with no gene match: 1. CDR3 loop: CAISEWGQGNYGYTF. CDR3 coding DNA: TGTGCCATCAGTGAGTGGGGACAGGGGAACTATGGCTACACCTTC.

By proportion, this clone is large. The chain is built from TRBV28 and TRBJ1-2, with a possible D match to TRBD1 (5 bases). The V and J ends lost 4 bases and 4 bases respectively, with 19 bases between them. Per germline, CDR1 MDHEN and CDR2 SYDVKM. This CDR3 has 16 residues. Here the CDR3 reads CASSSSRGDRLYGYTF. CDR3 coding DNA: TGTGCCAGCAGTTCCTCTAGGGGCGACAGACTCTATGGCTACACCTTC.

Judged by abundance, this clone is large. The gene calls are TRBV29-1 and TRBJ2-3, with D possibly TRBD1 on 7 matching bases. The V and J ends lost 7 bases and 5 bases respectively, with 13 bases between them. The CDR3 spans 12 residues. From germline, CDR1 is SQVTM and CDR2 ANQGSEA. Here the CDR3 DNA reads TGCAGCGGCCAGGGGGGAGGAGATACGCAGTATTTT. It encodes CSGQGGGDTQYF.

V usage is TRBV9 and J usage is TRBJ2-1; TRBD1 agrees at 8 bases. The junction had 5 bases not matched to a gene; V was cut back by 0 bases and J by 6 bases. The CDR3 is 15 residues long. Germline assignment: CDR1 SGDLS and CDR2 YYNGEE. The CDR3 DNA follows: TGTGCCAGCAGCGTAGATAACAGGGGGTTCAATGAGCAGTTCTTC. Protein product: CASSVDNRGFNEQFF.

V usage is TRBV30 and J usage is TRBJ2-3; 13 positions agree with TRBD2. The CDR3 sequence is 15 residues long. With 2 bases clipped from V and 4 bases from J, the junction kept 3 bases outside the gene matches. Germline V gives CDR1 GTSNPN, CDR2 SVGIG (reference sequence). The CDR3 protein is CAWSRLAGGPDTQYF. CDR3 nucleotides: TGTGCCTGGAGTCGACTAGCGGGGGGCCCAGATACGCAGTATTTT.

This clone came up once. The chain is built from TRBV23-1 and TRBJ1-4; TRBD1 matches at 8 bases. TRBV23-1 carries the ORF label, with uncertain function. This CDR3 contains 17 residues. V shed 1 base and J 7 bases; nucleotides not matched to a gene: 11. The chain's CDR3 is CASSQFLLRGRGEKLFF. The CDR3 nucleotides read TGCGCCAGCAGTCAATTCTTGCTCAGGGGGCGCGGTGAAAAACTGTTTTTT.

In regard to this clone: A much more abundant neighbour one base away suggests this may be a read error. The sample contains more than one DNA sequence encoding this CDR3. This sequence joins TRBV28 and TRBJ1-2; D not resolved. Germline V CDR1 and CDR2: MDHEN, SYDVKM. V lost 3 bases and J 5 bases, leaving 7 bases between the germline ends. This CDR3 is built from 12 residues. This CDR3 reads CASSLNNYGYTF. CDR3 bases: TGTGCCAGCAGTTTGAACAATTATGGCTACACCTTC.

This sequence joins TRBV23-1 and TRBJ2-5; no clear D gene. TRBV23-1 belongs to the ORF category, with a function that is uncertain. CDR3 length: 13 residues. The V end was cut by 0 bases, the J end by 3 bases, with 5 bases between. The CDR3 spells CASSQSVEETQYF. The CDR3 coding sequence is TGCGCCAGCAGTCAATCGGTGGAAGAGACCCAGTACTTC.

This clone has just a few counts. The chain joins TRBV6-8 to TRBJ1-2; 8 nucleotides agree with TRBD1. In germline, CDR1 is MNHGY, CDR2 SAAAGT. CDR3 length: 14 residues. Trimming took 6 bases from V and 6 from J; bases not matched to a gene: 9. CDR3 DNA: TGTGCCAGCAGCCGAACCGAACAGGGGGATGGCTACACCTTC. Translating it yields CASSRTEQGDGYTF.

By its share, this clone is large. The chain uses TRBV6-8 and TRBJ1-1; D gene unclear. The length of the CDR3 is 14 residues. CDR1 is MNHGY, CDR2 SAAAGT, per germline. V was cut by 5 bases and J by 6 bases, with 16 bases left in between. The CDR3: CASSDMGIKAEAFF. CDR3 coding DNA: TGTGCCAGCAGTGATATGGGGATTAAGGCTGAAGCTTTCTTT.

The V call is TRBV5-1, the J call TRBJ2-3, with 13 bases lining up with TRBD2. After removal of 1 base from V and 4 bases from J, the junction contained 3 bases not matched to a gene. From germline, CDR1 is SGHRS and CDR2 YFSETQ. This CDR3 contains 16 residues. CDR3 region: CASSLTSGGAADTQYF. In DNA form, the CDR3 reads TGCGCCAGCAGCTTGACTAGCGGGGGGGCAGCAGATACGCAGTATTTT.

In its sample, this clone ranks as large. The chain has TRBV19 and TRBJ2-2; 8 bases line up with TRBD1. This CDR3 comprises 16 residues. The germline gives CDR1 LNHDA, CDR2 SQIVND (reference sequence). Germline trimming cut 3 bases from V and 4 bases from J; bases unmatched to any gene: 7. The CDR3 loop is CASSIGTGSSTGELFF. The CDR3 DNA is TGTGCCAGTAGTATCGGGACAGGATCCAGCACCGGGGAGCTGTTTTTT.

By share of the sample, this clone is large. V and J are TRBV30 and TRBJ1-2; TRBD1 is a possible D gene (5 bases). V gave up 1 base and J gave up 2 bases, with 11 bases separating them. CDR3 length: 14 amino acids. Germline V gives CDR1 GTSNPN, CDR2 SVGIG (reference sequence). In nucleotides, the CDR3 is TGTGCCTGGAGTGCTCCTGGGGGGAACTATGGCTACACCTTC. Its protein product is CAWSAPGGNYGYTF.

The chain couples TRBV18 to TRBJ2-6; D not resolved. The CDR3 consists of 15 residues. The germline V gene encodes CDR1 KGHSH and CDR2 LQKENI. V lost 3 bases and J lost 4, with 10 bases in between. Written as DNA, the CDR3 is TGTGCCAGCTCACCCCCTTTAGGAGGGGCCAACGTCCTGACTTTC. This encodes CASSPPLGGANVLTF.

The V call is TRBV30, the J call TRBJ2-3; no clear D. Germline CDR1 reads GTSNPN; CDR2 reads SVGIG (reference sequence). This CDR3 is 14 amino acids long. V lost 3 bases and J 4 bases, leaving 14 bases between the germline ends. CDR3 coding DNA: TGTGCCTGGAGCCGCGAACCCCCTGCAGATACGCAGTATTTT. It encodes CAWSREPPADTQYF.

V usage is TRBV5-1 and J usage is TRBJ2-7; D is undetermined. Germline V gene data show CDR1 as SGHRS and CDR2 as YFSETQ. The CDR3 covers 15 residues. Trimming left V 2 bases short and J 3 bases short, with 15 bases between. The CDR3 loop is CASSFSAESRYEQYF. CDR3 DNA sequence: TGCGCCAGCAGCTTCTCGGCAGAGTCTCGCTACGAGCAGTACTTC.

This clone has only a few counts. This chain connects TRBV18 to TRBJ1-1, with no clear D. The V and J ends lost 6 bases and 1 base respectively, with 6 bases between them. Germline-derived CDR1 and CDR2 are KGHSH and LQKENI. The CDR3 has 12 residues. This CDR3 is CASSPTNTEAFF. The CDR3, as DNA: TGTGCCAGCTCTCCGACGAACACTGAAGCTTTCTTT.

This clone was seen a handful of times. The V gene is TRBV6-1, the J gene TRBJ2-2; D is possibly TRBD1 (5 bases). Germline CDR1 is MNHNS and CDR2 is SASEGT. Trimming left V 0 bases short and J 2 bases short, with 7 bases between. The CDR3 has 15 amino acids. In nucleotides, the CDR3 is TGTGCCAGCAGTGAAGCGACAGACAACACCGGGGAGCTGTTTTTT. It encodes CASSEATDNTGELFF.

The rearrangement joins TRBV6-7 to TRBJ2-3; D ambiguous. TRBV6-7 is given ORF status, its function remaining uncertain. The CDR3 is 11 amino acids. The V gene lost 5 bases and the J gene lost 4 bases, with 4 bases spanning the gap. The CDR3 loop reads CASSPSDTQYF. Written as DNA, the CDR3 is TGTGCCAGCAGTCCGTCAGATACGCAGTATTTT.

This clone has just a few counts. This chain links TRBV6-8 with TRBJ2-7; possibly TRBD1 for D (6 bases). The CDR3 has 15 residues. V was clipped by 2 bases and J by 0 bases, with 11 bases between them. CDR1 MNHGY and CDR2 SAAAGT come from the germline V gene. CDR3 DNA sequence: TGTGCCAGCAGTTACGGCGTGGACAGCTCCTACGAGCAGTACTTC. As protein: CASSYGVDSSYEQYF.

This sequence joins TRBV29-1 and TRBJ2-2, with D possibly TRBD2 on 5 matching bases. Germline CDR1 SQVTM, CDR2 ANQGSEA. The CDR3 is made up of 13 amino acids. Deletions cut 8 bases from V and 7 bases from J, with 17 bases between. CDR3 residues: CSIRGRGVGELFF. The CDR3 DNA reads TGCAGCATTAGAGGGCGCGGAGTCGGGGAGCTGTTTTTT.

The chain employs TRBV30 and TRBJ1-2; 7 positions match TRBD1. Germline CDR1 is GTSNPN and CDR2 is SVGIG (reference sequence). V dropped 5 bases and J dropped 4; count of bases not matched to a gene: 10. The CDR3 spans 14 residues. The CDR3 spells CAWGGDRVRYGYTF. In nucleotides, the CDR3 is TGTGCCTGGGGGGGGGACAGAGTCCGCTATGGCTACACCTTC. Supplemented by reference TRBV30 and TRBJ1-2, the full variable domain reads SQTIHQWPATLVQPVGSPLSLECTVEGTSNPNLYWYRQAAGRGLQLLFYSVGIGQISSEVPQNLSASRPQDRQFILSSKKLLLSDSGFYLCAWGGDRVRYGYTFGSGTRLTVV.